This T cell receptor (beta chain) was sequenced for a study of follicular helper T cells after annual influenza vaccination. Background on the study: Across the 2013-2014, 2014-2015 and 2015-2016 vaccination seasons, some subjects were resampled.

Described time point: 2014-2015 season, 7 days after vaccination. Adults were given seasonal inactivated influenza vaccine, and blood CD4 subsets were sorted before and after vaccination. The repertoire was sequenced with immunoSEQ multiplex PCR; TCRdb's copy has only in-frame clones and lacks some. The sample includes 10,000 or so clones, approximately 83% seen only once; the top ten take over 0.65%. Sample: CXCR5- memory CD4+ T cells sorted from blood, taken 7 days after influenza vaccination. This clonotype was sampled from an adult who received the influenza vaccine.

In DNA form, the CDR3 reads TGTGCCAGCAGTGTGGGACCTAGGAATGAGCAGTTCTTC. The encoded protein is CASSVGPRNEQFF. This chain joins TRBV6-1 and TRBJ2-1; D assignment may be TRBD1 or TRBD2 (5 bases each). Germline V lookup: CDR1 MNHNS, CDR2 SASEGT. V lost 4 bases, J lost 7 bases, and 11 bases lay in between. The CDR3 totals 13 residues.